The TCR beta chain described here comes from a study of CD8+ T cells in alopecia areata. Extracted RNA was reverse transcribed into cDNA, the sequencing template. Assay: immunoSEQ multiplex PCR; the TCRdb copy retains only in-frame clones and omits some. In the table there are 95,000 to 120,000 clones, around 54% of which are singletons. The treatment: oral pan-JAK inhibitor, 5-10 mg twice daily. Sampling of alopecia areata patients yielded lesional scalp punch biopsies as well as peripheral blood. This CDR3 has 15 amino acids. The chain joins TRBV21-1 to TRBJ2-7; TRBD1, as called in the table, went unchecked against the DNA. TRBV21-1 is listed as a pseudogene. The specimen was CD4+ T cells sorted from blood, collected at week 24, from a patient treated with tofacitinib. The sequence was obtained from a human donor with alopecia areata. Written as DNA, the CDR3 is TGTGCCAGCTACCCTGCGGACAGGGCCCCCTACGAGCAGTACTTC. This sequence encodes CASYPADRAPYEQYF.